A selection of T cell receptor beta chains follows, all from one sample in a study of blood T cell repertoires in COVID-19. TCRdb's table, derived via immunoSEQ multiplex PCR, lists solely in-frame clones and lacks some. Among a few hundred thousand clones, about 86% were seen once, and the ten largest hold about 1.9%. The sample comprised peripheral blood. These receptors were collected from a woman aged 25 to 39 who had recovered from COVID-19. Each CDR3 is given with its conserved first and last residue. A D gene is named only where the DNA matches it firmly. Not all rows give a size; the values are once, few, many and, for expanded clones, a class.

clone size	V gene	D gene	J gene	CDR3 protein	CDR3 DNA
.	TRBV6-5	.	TRBJ2-7	CASRQAYEQYF	TGTGCCAGCAGGCAGGCCTACGAGCAGTACTTC
.	TRBV27	.	TRBJ2-7	CASRQISPTYEQYF	TGTGCCAGCAGACAGATATCACCTACGTACGAGCAGTACTTC
few	TRBV3-1/TRBV3-2	TRBD1	TRBJ2-7	CASSRGTVPYEQYF	TGTGCCAGCAGCCGAGGGACAGTCCCCTACGAGCAGTACTTC
.	TRBV21-1	.	TRBJ2-7	CASSKKVDNLEQYF	TGTGCCAGCAGCAAAAAGGTGGACAACCTCGAGCAGTACTTC
.	TRBV13	.	TRBJ2-7	CASSLGRGGGYEQYF	TGTGCCAGCAGCTTAGGCCGAGGGGGGGGCTACGAGCAGTACTTC
.	TRBV27	.	TRBJ2-1	CASSLTGFGEQFF	TGTGCCAGCAGTTTAACAGGGTTCGGTGAGCAGTTCTTC
once	TRBV29-1	.	TRBJ1-2	CSVERGIYGYTF	TGCAGCGTTGAGAGAGGGATCTATGGCTACACCTTC
.	TRBV2	TRBD2	TRBJ2-7	CASSDPAGASYEQYF	TGTGCCAGCAGTGACCCAGCGGGGGCCTCCTACGAGCAGTACTTC
.	TRBV7-9	.	TRBJ1-1	CASSPTRGQNTEAFF	TGTGCCAGCAGTCCTACCAGGGGACAGAACACTGAAGCTTTCTTT
.	TRBV5-1	.	TRBJ1-6	CASSLAQVSSPLHF	TGCGCCAGCAGCTTGGCCCAGGTTTCGTCACCCCTCCACTTT
.	TRBV18	TRBD2	TRBJ2-4	CASSEGLAGAKNIQYF	TGTGCCAGCTCAGAAGGACTAGCGGGAGCCAAAAACATTCAGTACTTC
.	TRBV29-1	.	TRBJ2-3	CSVSSGLSTDTQYF	TGCAGCGTGAGCAGCGGACTGAGCACAGATACGCAGTATTTT
.	TRBV7-9	.	TRBJ2-5	CASSPPVGGAAKETQYF	TGTGCCAGCAGCCCCCCTGTAGGGGGGGCAGCGAAAGAGACCCAGTACTTC
.	TRBV25-1	.	TRBJ1-2	CASSDSDSPNYGYTF	TGTGCCAGCAGCGATTCGGACAGTCCTAACTATGGCTACACCTTC
few	TRBV14	TRBD1	TRBJ1-4	CASSQGDSTNEKLFF	TGTGCCAGCAGCCAAGGGGACAGCACTAATGAAAAACTGTTTTTT
.	TRBV7-9	TRBD2	TRBJ2-1	CASREAGTSANEQFF	TGTGCCAGCAGGGAGGCCGGGACTAGCGCCAATGAGCAGTTCTTC
few	TRBV10-2	.	TRBJ1-5	CASSPGVGVGPQHF	TGCGCCAGCAGTCCAGGGGTCGGAGTGGGGCCCCAGCATTTT
.	TRBV3-1/TRBV3-2	TRBD1	TRBJ1-4	CASSQSSGDRVF	TGTGCCAGCAGCCAAAGTTCGGGGGACAGGGTTTTT
.	TRBV5-1	.	TRBJ2-2	CASSLSNWRSQNTGELFF	TGCGCCAGCAGCTTGAGTAATTGGAGATCTCAAAACACCGGGGAGCTGTTTTTT
.	TRBV9	TRBD2	TRBJ2-7	CASSVTSGFTYEQYF	TGTGCCAGCAGCGTGACTAGCGGGTTCACCTACGAGCAGTACTTC
.	TRBV6-6	.	TRBJ1-3	CASLNTIYF	TGTGCCTCCTTAAACACCATATATTTT
.	TRBV7-9	.	TRBJ1-1	CASSLEGWAEAFF	TGTGCCAGCAGCTTGGAGGGGTGGGCTGAAGCTTTCTTT
once	TRBV4-1	TRBD2	TRBJ2-1	CASSQGGGVYNEQFF	TGCGCCAGCAGCCAGGGCGGGGGGGTTTACAATGAGCAGTTCTTC
few	TRBV4-1	TRBD1	TRBJ2-7	CASSPTGNPYEQYF	TGCGCCAGCAGCCCGACAGGGAACCCCTACGAGCAGTACTTC
once	TRBV7-2	TRBD1	TRBJ2-3	CASSASTGTGATDTQYF	TGTGCCAGCAGCGCGAGCACCGGGACAGGGGCCACAGATACGCAGTATTTT
.	TRBV2	.	TRBJ1-6	CASSNRESSYNSPLHF	TGTGCCAGCAGTAACAGGGAAAGCTCCTATAATTCACCCCTCCACTTT
.	TRBV7-9	TRBD1	TRBJ2-2	CASSSAGGTGELFF	TGTGCCAGCAGTTCAGCAGGGGGCACCGGGGAGCTGTTTTTT
.	TRBV7-6	TRBD2	TRBJ2-3	CASSLGSGSVFTDTQYF	TGTGCCAGCAGCTTAGGCAGCGGGAGTGTTTTTACAGATACGCAGTATTTT
.	TRBV4-1	.	TRBJ1-1	CASSQGAGYSNTEAFF	TGCGCCAGCAGCCAAGGGGCAGGGTATTCGAACACTGAAGCTTTCTTT